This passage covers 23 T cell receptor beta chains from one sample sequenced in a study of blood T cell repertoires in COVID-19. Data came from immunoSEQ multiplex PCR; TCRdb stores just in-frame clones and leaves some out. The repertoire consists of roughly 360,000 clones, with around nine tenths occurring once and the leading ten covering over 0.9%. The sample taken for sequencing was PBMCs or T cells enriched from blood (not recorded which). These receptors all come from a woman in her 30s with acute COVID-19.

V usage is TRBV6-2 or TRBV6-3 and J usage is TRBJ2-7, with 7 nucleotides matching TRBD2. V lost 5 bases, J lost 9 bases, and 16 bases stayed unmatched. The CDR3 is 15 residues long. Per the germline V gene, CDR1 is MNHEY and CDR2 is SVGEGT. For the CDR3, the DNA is TGTGCCAGCAGTAACCCGGGGGGACCTGGTAAGGTGCAGTACTTC. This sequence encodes CASSNPGGPGKVQYF.

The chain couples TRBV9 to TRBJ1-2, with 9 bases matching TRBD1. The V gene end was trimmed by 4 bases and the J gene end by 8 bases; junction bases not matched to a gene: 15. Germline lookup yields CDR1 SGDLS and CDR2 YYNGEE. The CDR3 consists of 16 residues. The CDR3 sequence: CASSPRPGTGMAGYTF. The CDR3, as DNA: TGTGCCAGCAGCCCTCGTCCCGGGACAGGGATGGCGGGCTACACCTTC.

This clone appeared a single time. The CDR3 DNA sequence: TGTGCCAGCAGCCCCCCGGACTTGGAGACCCAGTACTTC. It is translated as CASSPPDLETQYF. This chain links TRBV7-9 with TRBJ2-5; D may be TRBD2 (5 bases). There are 13 residues in the CDR3. The germline CDR1 and CDR2 sequences are SEHNR and FQNEAQ (reference sequence). V was clipped by 5 bases and J by 5 bases, with 12 bases between them.

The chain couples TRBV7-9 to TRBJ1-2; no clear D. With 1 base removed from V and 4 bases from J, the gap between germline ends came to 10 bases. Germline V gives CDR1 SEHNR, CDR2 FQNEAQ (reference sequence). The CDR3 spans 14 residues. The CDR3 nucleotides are TGTGCCAGCAGCTTAGTCGTACAGCTCTATGGCTACACCTTC. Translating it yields CASSLVVQLYGYTF.

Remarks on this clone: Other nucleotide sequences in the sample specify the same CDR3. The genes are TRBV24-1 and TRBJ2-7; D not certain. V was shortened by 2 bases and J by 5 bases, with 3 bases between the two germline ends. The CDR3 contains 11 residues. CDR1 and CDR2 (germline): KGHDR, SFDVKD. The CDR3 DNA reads TGTGCCACCAGTGATTACAACGAGCAGTACTTC. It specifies CATSDYNEQYF.

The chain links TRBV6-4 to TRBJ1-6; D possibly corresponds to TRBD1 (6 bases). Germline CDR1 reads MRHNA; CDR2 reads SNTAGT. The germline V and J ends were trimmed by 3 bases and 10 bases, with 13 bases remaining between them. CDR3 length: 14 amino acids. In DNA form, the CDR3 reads TGTGCCAGCAGTGAAACAGGGTACGGGTCACCCCTCCACTTT. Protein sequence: CASSETGYGSPLHF.

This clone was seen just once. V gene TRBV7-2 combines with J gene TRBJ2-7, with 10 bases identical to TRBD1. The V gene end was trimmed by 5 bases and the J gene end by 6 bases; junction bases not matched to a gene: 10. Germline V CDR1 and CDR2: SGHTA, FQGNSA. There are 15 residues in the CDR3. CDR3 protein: CASSIETGGASEQYF. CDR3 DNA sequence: TGTGCCAGCAGCATAGAGACAGGGGGCGCCTCCGAGCAGTACTTC. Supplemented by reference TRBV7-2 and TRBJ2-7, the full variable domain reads GAGVSQSPSNKVTEKGKDVELRCDPISGHTALYWYRQSLGQGLEFLIYFQGNSAPDKSGLPSDRFSAERTGGSVSTLTIQRTQQEDSAVYLCASSIETGGASEQYFGPGTRLTVT.

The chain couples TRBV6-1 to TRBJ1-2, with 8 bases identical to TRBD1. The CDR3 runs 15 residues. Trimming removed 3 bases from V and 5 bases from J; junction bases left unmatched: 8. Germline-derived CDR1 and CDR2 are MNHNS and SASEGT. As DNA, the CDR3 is TGTGCCAGCAGTGACCCGGCAGGGGGCCTTTATGGCTACACCTTC. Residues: CASSDPAGGLYGYTF.

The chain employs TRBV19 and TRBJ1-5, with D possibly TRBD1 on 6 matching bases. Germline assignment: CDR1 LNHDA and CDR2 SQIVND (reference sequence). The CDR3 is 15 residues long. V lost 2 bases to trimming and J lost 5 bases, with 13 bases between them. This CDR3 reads CASSIFAAGDQPQHF. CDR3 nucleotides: TGTGCCAGTAGTATATTTGCGGCAGGGGATCAGCCCCAGCATTTT.

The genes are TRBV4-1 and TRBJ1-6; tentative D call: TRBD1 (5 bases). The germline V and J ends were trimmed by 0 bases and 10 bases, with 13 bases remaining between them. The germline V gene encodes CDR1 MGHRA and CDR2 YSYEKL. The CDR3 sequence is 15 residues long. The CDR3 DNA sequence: TGCGCCAGCAGCCAAGACAGGGTCATTAGATCACCCCTCCACTTT. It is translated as CASSQDRVIRSPLHF.

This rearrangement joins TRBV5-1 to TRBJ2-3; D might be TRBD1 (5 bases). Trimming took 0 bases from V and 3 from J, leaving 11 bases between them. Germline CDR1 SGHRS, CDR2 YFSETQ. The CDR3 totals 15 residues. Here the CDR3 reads CASSLEGSGTDTQYF. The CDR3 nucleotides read TGCGCCAGCAGCTTGGAAGGTTCAGGGACAGATACGCAGTATTTT.

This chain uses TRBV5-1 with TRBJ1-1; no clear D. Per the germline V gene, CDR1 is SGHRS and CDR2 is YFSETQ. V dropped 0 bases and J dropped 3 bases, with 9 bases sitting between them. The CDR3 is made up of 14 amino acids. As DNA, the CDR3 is TGCGCCAGCAGCTTGGGGTCACTTTACACTGAAGCTTTCTTT. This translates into CASSLGSLYTEAFF. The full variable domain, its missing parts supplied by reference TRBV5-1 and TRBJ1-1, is KAGVTQTPRYLIKTRGQQVTLSCSPISGHRSVSWYQQTPGQGLQFLFEYFSETQRNKGNFPGRFSGRQFSNSRSEMNVSTLELGDSALYLCASSLGSLYTEAFFGQGTRLTVV.

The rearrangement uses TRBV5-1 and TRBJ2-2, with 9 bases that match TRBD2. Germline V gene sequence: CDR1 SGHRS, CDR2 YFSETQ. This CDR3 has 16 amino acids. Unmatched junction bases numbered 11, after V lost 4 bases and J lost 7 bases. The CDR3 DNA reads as TGCGCCAGCAGCCGTAATCTAGCGGGGCCCGTCGGGGAGCTGTTTTTT. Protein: CASSRNLAGPVGELFF.

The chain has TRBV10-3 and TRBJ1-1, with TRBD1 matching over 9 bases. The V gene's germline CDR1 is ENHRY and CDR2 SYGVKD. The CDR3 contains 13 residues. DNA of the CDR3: TGTGCATCAGGGGGACAGGGTTTAACTGAAGCTTTCTTT. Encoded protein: CASGGQGLTEAFF.

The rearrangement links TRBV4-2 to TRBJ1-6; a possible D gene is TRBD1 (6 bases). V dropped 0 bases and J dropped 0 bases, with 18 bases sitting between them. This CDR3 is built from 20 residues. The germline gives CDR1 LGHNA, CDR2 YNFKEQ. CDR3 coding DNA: TGTGCCAGCAGCCAAGATGTCAGGGGACGATCAAGCTCCTATAATTCACCCCTCCACTTT. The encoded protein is CASSQDVRGRSSSYNSPLHF.

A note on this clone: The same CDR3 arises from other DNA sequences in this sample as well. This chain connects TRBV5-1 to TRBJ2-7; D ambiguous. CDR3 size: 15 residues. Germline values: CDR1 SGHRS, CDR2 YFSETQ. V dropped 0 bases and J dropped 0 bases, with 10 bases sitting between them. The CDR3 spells CASSLGAGSSYEQYF. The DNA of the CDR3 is TGCGCCAGCAGCTTGGGGGCAGGCTCCTCCTACGAGCAGTACTTC.

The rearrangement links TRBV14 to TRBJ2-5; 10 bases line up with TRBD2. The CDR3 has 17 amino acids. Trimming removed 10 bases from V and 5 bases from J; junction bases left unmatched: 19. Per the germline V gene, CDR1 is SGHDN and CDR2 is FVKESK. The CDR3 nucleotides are TGTGCCAAATCGGGGGGGACTAGCGTCCCTGTCAAGGAGACCCAGTACTTC. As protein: CAKSGGTSVPVKETQYF.

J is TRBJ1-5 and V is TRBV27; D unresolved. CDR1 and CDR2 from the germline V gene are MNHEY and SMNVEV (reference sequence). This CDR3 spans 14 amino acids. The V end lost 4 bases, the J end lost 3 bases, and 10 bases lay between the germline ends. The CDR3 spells CASSSGSYNQPQHF. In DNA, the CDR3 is TGTGCCAGCAGTTCCGGGTCTTACAATCAGCCCCAGCATTTT.

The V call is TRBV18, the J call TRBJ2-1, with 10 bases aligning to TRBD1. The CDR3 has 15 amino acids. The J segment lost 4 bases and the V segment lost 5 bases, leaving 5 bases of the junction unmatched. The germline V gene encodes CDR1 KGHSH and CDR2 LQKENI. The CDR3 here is CASSTGTGAYNEQFF. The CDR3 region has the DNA TGTGCCAGCTCAACGGGGACAGGGGCGTACAATGAGCAGTTCTTC.

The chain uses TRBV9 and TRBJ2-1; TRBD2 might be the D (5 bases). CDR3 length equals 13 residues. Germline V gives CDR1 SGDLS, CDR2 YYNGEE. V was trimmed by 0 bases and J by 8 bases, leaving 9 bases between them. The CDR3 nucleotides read TGTGCCAGCAGCGTAGCTATGGAGGATGAGCAGTTCTTC. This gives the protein CASSVAMEDEQFF.

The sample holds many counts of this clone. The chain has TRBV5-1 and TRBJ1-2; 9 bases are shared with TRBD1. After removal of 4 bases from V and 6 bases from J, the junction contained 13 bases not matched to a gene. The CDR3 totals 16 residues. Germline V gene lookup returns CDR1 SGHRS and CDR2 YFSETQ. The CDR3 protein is CASSPGQGLTFDGYTF. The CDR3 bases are TGCGCCAGCAGCCCTGGACAGGGGCTGACCTTTGATGGCTACACCTTC.

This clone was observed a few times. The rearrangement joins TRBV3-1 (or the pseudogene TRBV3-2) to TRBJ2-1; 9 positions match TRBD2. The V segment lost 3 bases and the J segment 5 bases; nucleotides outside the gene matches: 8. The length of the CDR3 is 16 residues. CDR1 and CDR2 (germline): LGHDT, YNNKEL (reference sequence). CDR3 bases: TGTGCCAGCAGCCAGATGCTAGCGGGGTTCCACAATGAGCAGTTCTTC. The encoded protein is CASSQMLAGFHNEQFF.

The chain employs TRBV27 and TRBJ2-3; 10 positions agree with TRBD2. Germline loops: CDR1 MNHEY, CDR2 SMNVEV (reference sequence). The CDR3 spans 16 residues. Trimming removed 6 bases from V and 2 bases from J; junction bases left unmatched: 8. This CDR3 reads CASRAPGLATTDTQYF. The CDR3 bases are TGTGCCAGCAGAGCTCCGGGACTAGCGACCACAGATACGCAGTATTTT.